This entry lists 29 T cell receptor beta chains sequenced from one sample in a study of blood T cell repertoires in COVID-19. The table came from immunoSEQ multiplex PCR; TCRdb's copy has only in-frame clones and leaves some out. The sample consists of fewer than 200,000 clones, 80% to 90% of them appearing once. Sequencing was carried out using peripheral blood. The receptors derive from a man aged 35 to 55 who had recovered from COVID-19.

The J gene is TRBJ2-1, the V gene TRBV27; 9 bases are shared with TRBD2. The CDR3 is made up of 15 amino acids. Germline lookup yields CDR1 MNHEY and CDR2 SMNVEV (reference sequence). The junction had 5 bases not matched to a gene; V was cut back by 4 bases and J by 4 bases. CDR3: CASSWGLADYNEQFF. The CDR3 DNA reads TGTGCCAGCAGTTGGGGACTAGCAGATTACAATGAGCAGTTCTTC.

The chain combines TRBV15 with TRBJ2-5; D call uncertain. Trimming cost V 3 bases and J 7 bases, with 6 bases left between them. The CDR3 has 11 amino acids. Germline CDR1 is LNHNV and CDR2 is YYDKDF (reference sequence). The CDR3 bases are TGTGCCACCAGCAGTATCGGGACCCAGTACTTC. It encodes CATSSIGTQYF.

The J gene is TRBJ1-4, the V gene TRBV10-3, with 9 positions matching TRBD1. Trimming cost V 0 bases and J 8 bases; bases outside gene matches: 7. CDR1 and CDR2 (germline): ENHRY, SYGVKD. This CDR3 has 16 amino acids. The CDR3 is CAISESTGTGSEKLFF. CDR3 sequence (DNA): TGTGCCATCAGTGAGTCGACCGGGACAGGGTCCGAAAAACTGTTTTTT.

V usage is TRBV7-3 and J usage is TRBJ2-1, with 7 nucleotides matching TRBD1. The CDR3 runs to 14 residues. V was clipped by 5 bases and J by 5 bases; unmatched bases: 6. CDR1 and CDR2 from the germline V gene are SGHTA and FQGTGA. In nucleotides, the CDR3 is TGTGCCAGCAGCCCGGGACAGTTTAACAATGAGCAGTTCTTC. Translating it yields CASSPGQFNNEQFF.

The genes are TRBV6-5 and TRBJ1-3; no firm D call. The CDR3 loop spans 13 amino acids. CDR1 and CDR2 (germline): MNHEY, SVGAGI. Trimming took off 6 bases at V and 1 base at J, with 7 bases between the two ends. CDR3 region: CASRSGSGNTIYF. The CDR3, as DNA: TGTGCCAGCAGGTCGGGTTCTGGAAACACCATATATTTT.

This clone has just a few counts. The CDR3 region has the DNA TGTGCCAGCAGCCCTGGGGGCCACACTGAAGCTTTCTTT. Translating gives CASSPGGHTEAFF. J is TRBJ1-1 and V is TRBV7-2, with TRBD1 as a possible D gene (6 bases). V shed 5 bases and J shed 3 bases, with 10 bases lying between them. This CDR3 has 13 residues. The germline CDR1 and CDR2 sequences are SGHTA and FQGNSA.

This clone was found a few times. This chain connects TRBV25-1 to TRBJ1-4; no clear D. Trimming took 4 bases from V and 1 from J, leaving 10 bases between them. CDR3 length equals 15 residues. Germline V gives CDR1 MGHDK, CDR2 SYGVNS. This CDR3 reads CASSAYRVTNEKLFF. CDR3 in DNA: TGTGCCAGCAGTGCGTACCGGGTAACTAATGAAAAACTGTTTTTT.

Only a few counts were recorded for this clone. The chain is built from TRBV10-3 and TRBJ2-2, with a possible D match to TRBD1 (6 bases). Germline V gives CDR1 ENHRY, CDR2 SYGVKD. The CDR3 has 14 amino acids. V lost 2 bases and J lost 4, with 8 bases in between. The CDR3 nucleotides read TGTGCCATCAGTGAGACAGGGATCACCGGGGAGCTGTTTTTT. This encodes CAISETGITGELFF.

The rearrangement joins TRBV3-1 (or the pseudogene TRBV3-2) to TRBJ2-3, with 9 bases fitting TRBD2. Germline V gene sequence: CDR1 LGHDT, CDR2 YNNKEL (reference sequence). V lost 5 bases and J lost 3; bases outside the gene matches: 6. The CDR3 totals 15 residues. The CDR3 coding sequence is TGTGCCAGCAGCACTCTGGCGGGGGGGACAGATACGCAGTATTTT. Translation: CASSTLAGGTDTQYF.

CDR3 loop: CASSSKTGNGYTF. The CDR3 DNA is TGTGCCAGCAGTTCGAAGACAGGGAATGGCTACACCTTC. The chain carries TRBV6-4 and TRBJ1-2; 7 positions agree with TRBD1. The CDR3 is 13 amino acids. The germline CDR1 and CDR2 sequences are MRHNA and SNTAGT. V lost 5 bases, J lost 6 bases, and 6 bases stayed unmatched.

The rearrangement links TRBV2 to TRBJ2-5, with 8 bases lining up with TRBD2. This CDR3 is built from 16 residues. The trim removed 7 bases at V and 0 bases at J, leaving 10 bases unmatched. CDR1 is SNHLY, CDR2 FYNNEI, per germline. CDR3 in amino acids: CASNPGGAGDQETQYF. The CDR3, as DNA: TGTGCCAGCAACCCGGGAGGGGCTGGGGACCAAGAGACCCAGTACTTC. The whole variable domain, filled in from reference TRBV2 and TRBJ2-5, reads EPEVTQTPSHQVTQMGQEVILRCVPISNHLYFYWYRQILGQKVEFLVSFYNNEISEKSEIFDDQFSVERPDGSNFTLKIRSTKLEDSAMYFCASNPGGAGDQETQYFGPGTRLLVL.

This sequence joins TRBV5-4 and TRBJ2-3; a possible D gene is TRBD1 (6 bases). The V gene lost 4 bases and the J gene lost 2 bases, with 17 bases spanning the gap. The CDR3 is 16 amino acids. Germline-derived CDR1 and CDR2 are SGHNT and YYREEE (reference sequence). The CDR3 spells CASSPEVTGLTDTQYF. The CDR3 coding sequence is TGTGCCAGCAGCCCGGAGGTGACAGGACTCACAGATACGCAGTATTTT. Full variable domain (missing parts from reference TRBV5-4 and TRBJ2-3): ETGVTQSPTHLIKTRGQQVTLRCSSQSGHNTVSWYQQALGQGPQFIFQYYREEENGRGNFPPRFSGLQFPNYSSELNVNALELDDSALYLCASSPEVTGLTDTQYFGPGTRLTVL.

The V call is TRBV11-3, the J call TRBJ2-3; D may be TRBD2 (6 bases). This CDR3 spans 12 amino acids. V was pared by 3 bases and J by 9 bases, with 10 bases between. From germline, CDR1 is SGHNT and CDR2 YENEEA. The CDR3 region has the DNA TGTGCCAGCAGCTTGAAGGAGGGAACGCAGTATTTT. It codes for CASSLKEGTQYF. Variable domain in full (rest from reference TRBV11-3 and TRBJ2-3): EAGVVQSPRYKIIEKKQPVAFWCNPISGHNTLYWYLQNLGQGPELLIRYENEEAVDDSQLPKDRFSAERLKGVDSTLKIQPAELGDSAVYLCASSLKEGTQYFGPGTRLTVL.

This clone was seen only a few times. CDR3 amino acids: CASRPTGTHGYTF. CDR3 bases: TGTGCCAGCAGGCCTACCGGGACACATGGCTACACCTTC. The rearrangement uses TRBV28 and TRBJ1-2; tentative D call: TRBD1 (6 bases). CDR1 is MDHEN and CDR2 is SYDVKM in the germline V gene. The CDR3 covers 13 residues. Trimming pared 6 bases from V and 6 bases from J, leaving 14 bases between.

The CDR3 DNA is TGTGCCAGCTCACCGACGGGAGCGGGATCACCCTACGAGCAGTACTTC. This translates into CASSPTGAGSPYEQYF. The chain links TRBV18 to TRBJ2-7, with 7 bases fitting TRBD2. The V gene's germline CDR1 is KGHSH and CDR2 LQKENI. The trim removed 3 bases at V and 2 bases at J, leaving 10 bases unmatched. This CDR3 spans 16 amino acids.

This chain joins TRBV6-1 and TRBJ1-3, with D tentatively TRBD1 (6 bases). CDR1 and CDR2 (germline): MNHNS, SASEGT. This CDR3 is built from 14 residues. V lost 3 bases and J lost 5, with 11 bases in between. CDR3 nucleotides: TGTGCCAGCAGTGATCAGGGGCCTCGAAACACCATATATTTT. Its protein is CASSDQGPRNTIYF.

This clone came up once. This sequence joins TRBV29-1 and TRBJ1-1, with D possibly being TRBD1 (5 bases). Germline values: CDR1 SQVTM, CDR2 ANQGSEA. Trimming pared 7 bases from V and 1 base from J, leaving 10 bases between. The CDR3 length is 12 residues. This chain's CDR3 is CSERTGNTEAFF. Here the CDR3 DNA reads TGCAGCGAAAGAACAGGGAACACTGAAGCTTTCTTT.

This chain links TRBV11-1 with TRBJ1-1, with D uncertain. Trimming took 5 bases from V and 0 from J, leaving 7 bases between them. The V gene's germline CDR1 is SGHAT and CDR2 FQDESV (reference sequence). The CDR3 has 13 amino acids. CDR3 in amino acids: CASSPQMNTEAFF. The CDR3 coding sequence is TGTGCCAGCAGCCCACAAATGAACACTGAAGCTTTCTTT.

The chain employs TRBV10-3 and TRBJ2-5, with 8 positions matching TRBD1. The CDR3 covers 12 residues. Unmatched junction bases numbered 0, after V lost 4 bases and J lost 5 bases. The germline CDR1 and CDR2 sequences are ENHRY and SYGVKD. The CDR3 spells CAISGTGETQYF. In DNA form, the CDR3 reads TGTGCCATCAGTGGGACAGGGGAGACCCAGTACTTC.

The chain is built from TRBV11-2 and TRBJ1-4; TRBD1 matches 9 bases. V trimming: 5 bases; J trimming: 2 bases; junction bases outside the gene matches: 9. CDR1 and CDR2 (germline): SGHAT, FQNNGV. The CDR3 length is 17 residues. In nucleotides, the CDR3 is TGTGCCAGCAGCCCCAACGGACAGGGGATTACTAATGAAAAACTGTTTTTT. Its protein is CASSPNGQGITNEKLFF.

V usage is TRBV28 and J usage is TRBJ2-1, with 7 positions matching TRBD1. The germline V gene encodes CDR1 MDHEN and CDR2 SYDVKM. V lost 4 bases and J lost 2; bases outside the gene matches: 8. This CDR3 spans 16 amino acids. CDR3 bases: TGTGCCAGCAGTTATAGCCCGGGACAGCCCTACAATGAGCAGTTCTTC. Protein product: CASSYSPGQPYNEQFF.

The genes are TRBV15 and TRBJ2-7; TRBD2 matches 9 bases. Germline V lookup: CDR1 LNHNV, CDR2 YYDKDF (reference sequence). V lost 5 bases, J lost 5 bases, and 7 bases stayed unmatched. The CDR3 has 14 amino acids. The CDR3, as DNA: TGTGCCACCAGCCCTGCGGGGGGGCCGGACGAGCAGTACTTC. Its protein is CATSPAGGPDEQYF.

The rearrangement uses TRBV5-8 and TRBJ2-5, with 9 bases that match TRBD1. Germline assignment: CDR1 SGHTS and CDR2 YDEGEE. This CDR3 is built from 15 residues. With 3 bases clipped from V and 5 bases from J, the junction kept 8 bases outside the gene matches. The CDR3 spells CASSYRQGVLETQYF. In DNA, the CDR3 is TGTGCCAGCAGCTATCGACAGGGGGTCCTTGAGACCCAGTACTTC.

The V gene is TRBV28, the J gene TRBJ2-7; TRBD1 matches at 7 bases. J was trimmed by 3 bases and V by 2 bases; bases with no gene match: 4. This CDR3 contains 14 residues. Looked up from germline, CDR1 is MDHEN and CDR2 is SYDVKM. The chain's CDR3 is CASSLTRQGYEQYF. DNA for the CDR3: TGTGCCAGCAGTTTAACGCGACAGGGCTACGAGCAGTACTTC.

The genes are TRBV10-1 and TRBJ2-1, with 9 bases fitting TRBD2. CDR1 is WNHNN and CDR2 is SYGVQD in the germline V gene (reference sequence). The CDR3 totals 17 residues. With 3 bases clipped from V and 4 bases from J, the junction kept 10 bases outside the gene matches. The chain's CDR3 is CASSDFRTSVRYNEQFF. The CDR3 coding sequence is TGCGCCAGCAGTGATTTTAGGACTAGCGTACGTTACAATGAGCAGTTCTTC.

Of note for this clone: The same CDR3 can be traced to other DNA sequences in this sample. This rearrangement joins TRBV11-3 to TRBJ2-3, with 10 bases lining up with TRBD2. The CDR3 totals 15 residues. V shed 3 bases and J 1 base; nucleotides not matched to a gene: 1. Germline V gene sequence: CDR1 SGHNT, CDR2 YENEEA. The CDR3 is CASSLGTSGTDTQYF. The CDR3 bases are TGTGCCAGCAGCTTGGGGACTAGCGGCACAGATACGCAGTATTTT.

The chain recombines TRBV7-2 with TRBJ2-1; perhaps TRBD2 as D (5 bases). V was shortened by 1 base and J by 6 bases, with 7 bases between the two germline ends. The germline CDR1 and CDR2 sequences are SGHTA and FQGNSA. CDR3 size: 13 residues. This chain's CDR3 is CASSLGTFNEQFF. Here the CDR3 DNA reads TGTGCCAGCAGCTTAGGGACTTTCAATGAGCAGTTCTTC.

The chain is built from TRBV5-4 and TRBJ1-1; a possible D gene is TRBD1 (5 bases). The germline CDR1 and CDR2 sequences are SGHNT and YYREEE (reference sequence). The CDR3 runs 11 residues. The V and J ends lost 9 bases and 7 bases respectively, with 13 bases between them. Written as DNA, the CDR3 is TGTGCCACCCTGACAGCAGATGAAGCTTTCTTT. Its translation is CATLTADEAFF. Using reference TRBV5-4 and TRBJ1-1 for the parts outside the CDR3, the full variable domain is ETGVTQSPTHLIKTRGQQVTLRCSSQSGHNTVSWYQQALGQGPQFIFQYYREEENGRGNFPPRFSGLQFPNYSSELNVNALELDDSALYLCATLTADEAFFGQGTRLTVV.

This clone was recorded once. The chain carries TRBV20-1 and TRBJ1-1; D gene unclear. Germline V gene lookup returns CDR1 DFQATT and CDR2 SNEGSKA (reference sequence). The CDR3 totals 11 residues. V shed 3 bases and J shed 6 bases, with 8 bases lying between them. The CDR3: CSARHASEAFF. The CDR3 region has the DNA TGCAGTGCTAGGCATGCGTCTGAAGCTTTCTTT.